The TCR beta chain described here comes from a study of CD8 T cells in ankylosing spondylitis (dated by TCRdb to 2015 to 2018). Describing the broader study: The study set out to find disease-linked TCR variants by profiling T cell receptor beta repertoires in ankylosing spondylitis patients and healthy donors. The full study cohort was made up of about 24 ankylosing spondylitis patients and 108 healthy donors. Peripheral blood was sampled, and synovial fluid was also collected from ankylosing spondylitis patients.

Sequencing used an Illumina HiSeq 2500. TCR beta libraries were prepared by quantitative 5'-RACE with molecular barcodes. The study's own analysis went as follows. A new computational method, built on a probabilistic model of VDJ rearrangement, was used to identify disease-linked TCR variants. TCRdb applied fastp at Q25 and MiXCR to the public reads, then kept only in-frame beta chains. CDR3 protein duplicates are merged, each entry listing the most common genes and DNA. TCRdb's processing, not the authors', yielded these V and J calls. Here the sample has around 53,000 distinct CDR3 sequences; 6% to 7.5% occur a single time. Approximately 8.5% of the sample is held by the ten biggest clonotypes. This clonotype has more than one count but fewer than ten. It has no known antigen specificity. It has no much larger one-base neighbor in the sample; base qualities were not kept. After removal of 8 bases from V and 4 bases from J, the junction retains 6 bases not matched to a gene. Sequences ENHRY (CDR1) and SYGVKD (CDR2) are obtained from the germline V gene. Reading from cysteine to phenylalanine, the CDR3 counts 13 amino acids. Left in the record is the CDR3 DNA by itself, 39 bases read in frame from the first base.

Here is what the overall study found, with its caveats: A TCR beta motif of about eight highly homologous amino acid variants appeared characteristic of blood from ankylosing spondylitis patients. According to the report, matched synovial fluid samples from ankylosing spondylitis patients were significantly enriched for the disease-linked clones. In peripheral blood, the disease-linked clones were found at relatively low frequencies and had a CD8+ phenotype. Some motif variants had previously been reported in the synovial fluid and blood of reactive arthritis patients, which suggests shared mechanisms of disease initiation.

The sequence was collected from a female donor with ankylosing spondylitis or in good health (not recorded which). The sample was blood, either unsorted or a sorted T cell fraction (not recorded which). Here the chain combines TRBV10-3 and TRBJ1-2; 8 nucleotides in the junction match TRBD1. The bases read TGTGCCATCGGGACAGGAGAGAGCTATGGCTACACCTTC. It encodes CAIGTGESYGYTF.